The 22 T cell receptor beta chains listed next were all sequenced from one sample in a study of blood T cells in healthy people across ages. For the second PCR, which ran for roughly 6 to 12 cycles, a sample-barcoded 5' primer and a J-beta primer mix were used. TCRdb re-called the 5' RACE reads through MiXCR, storing one row per CDR3 protein. The table includes 1.4 million to 1.5 million distinct CDR3 sequences, 42% detected once. Sequences were obtained from blood. The receptors here all came from a woman aged 18 to 35 in good health.

The V and J genes are TRBV13 and TRBJ2-1; 10 bases map to TRBD2. V lost 0 bases, J lost 9 bases, and 11 bases stayed unmatched. CDR3 length: 17 amino acids. Per germline, CDR1 PRHDT and CDR2 FYEKMQ (reference sequence). The CDR3 sequence is CASSLGGAGGPFGEQFF. CDR3 nucleotides: TGTGCCAGCAGCTTAGGCGGAGCGGGAGGGCCATTTGGTGAGCAGTTCTTC. The variable domain in full, completed from reference TRBV13 and TRBJ2-1, reads AAGVIQSPRHLIKEKRETATLKCYPIPRHDTVYWYQQGPGQDPQFLISFYEKMQSDKGSIPDRFSAQQFSDYHSELNMSSLELGDSALYFCASSLGGAGGPFGEQFFGPGTRLTVL.

This clonotype was observed a few times. V is TRBV12-3 or TRBV12-4 and J is TRBJ2-5; 12 bases fit TRBD2. V lost 6 bases to trimming and J lost 11 bases; unmatched junction nucleotides: 13. The length of the CDR3 is 15 residues. The CDR3 DNA is TGTGCCAGCAGAATAACTAGCGGGGGGCTCAATGAGCAGTACTTC. It specifies CASRITSGGLNEQYF.

The J gene is TRBJ1-6, the V gene TRBV5-4; no definite D call. Per the germline V gene, CDR1 is SGHNT and CDR2 is YYREEE (reference sequence). This CDR3 spans 16 amino acids. Trimming took off 4 bases at V and 4 bases at J, with 15 bases between the two ends. This CDR3 is CASSKGQELYNSPLHF. The CDR3 DNA follows: TGTGCCAGCAGCAAGGGTCAGGAACTTTATAATTCACCCCTCCACTTT.

In its sample, this clonotype was seen a few times. The rearrangement joins TRBV20-1 to TRBJ1-2, with a tentative D call TRBD1 (5 bases). V gave up 3 bases and J gave up 4 bases, with 9 bases separating them. The CDR3 is 12 amino acids. CDR1 and CDR2 (germline): DFQATT, SNEGSKA (reference sequence). CDR3 sequence reads: CSARLGTYGYTF. The CDR3 nucleotides read TGCAGTGCTAGGTTAGGGACCTATGGCTACACCTTC.

To note about this clonotype: This may be a read error: a much more frequent sequence differs by one nucleotide. The chain links TRBV29-1 to TRBJ2-3; D is possibly TRBD2 (5 bases). Germline-derived CDR1 and CDR2 are SQVTM and ANQGSEA. The CDR3 loop spans 15 amino acids. The CDR3 DNA reads TGCAGCGTTGATCGGCAGCATCTAAGCGGAGATGCGCAGTATTTT. Protein sequence: CSVDRQHLSGDAQYF.

This clonotype was detected only a few times. Here the CDR3 reads CSVEEVPEAFF. The CDR3 DNA is TGCAGCGTTGAGGAGGTCCCTGAAGCTTTCTTT. The V and J genes are TRBV29-1 and TRBJ1-1; D remains unclear. The V gene's germline CDR1 is SQVTM and CDR2 ANQGSEA. This CDR3 comprises 11 residues. V lost 3 bases and J lost 6, with 8 bases in between. Supplemented by reference TRBV29-1 and TRBJ1-1, the full variable domain reads SAVISQKPSRDICQRGTSLTIQCQVDSQVTMMFWYRQQPGQSLTLIATANQGSEATYESGFVIDKFPISRPNLTFSTLTVSNMSPEDSSIYLCSVEEVPEAFFGQGTRLTVV.

V and J are TRBV6-5 and TRBJ1-1, with 8 bases that match TRBD1. Germline lookup yields CDR1 MNHEY and CDR2 SVGAGI. This CDR3 contains 13 residues. The trim removed 6 bases at V and 4 bases at J, leaving 4 bases unmatched. The CDR3 region has the DNA TGTGCCAGCAGGACAGGGGAGGTCACTGAAGCTTTCTTT. This codes for CASRTGEVTEAFF.

This clonotype was detected a few times. The J gene is TRBJ2-5, the V gene TRBV12-3 or TRBV12-4, with D possibly TRBD1 on 6 matching bases. This CDR3 has 13 residues. Trimming took off 6 bases at V and 3 bases at J, with 11 bases between the two ends. The CDR3 spells CASSRGRKETQYF. The CDR3 DNA reads TGTGCCAGCAGCAGGGGCCGGAAAGAGACCCAGTACTTC.

This clonotype was seen more than once but under ten times. The chain carries TRBV20-1 and TRBJ2-3, with D possibly being TRBD2 (6 bases). This CDR3 is built from 13 residues. V lost 2 bases and J lost 3, with 9 bases in between. CDR1 is DFQATT, CDR2 SNEGSKA, per germline (reference sequence). The CDR3 region has the DNA TGCAGTGCTAGAAGGCTAGCGACAGATACGCAGTATTTT. It specifies CSARRLATDTQYF.

The chain combines TRBV12-3 or TRBV12-4 with TRBJ1-5, with 7 bases aligning to TRBD1. The junction had 7 bases not matched to a gene; V was cut back by 6 bases and J by 2 bases. CDR3 size: 15 residues. CDR3 nucleotides: TGTGCCAGCAGCTTTTACCAGGGGGGCAATCAGCCCCAGCATTTT. It encodes CASSFYQGGNQPQHF.

In regard to this clonotype: Germline and junction disagree at one end, which may indicate a read error. This chain links TRBV14 with TRBJ2-3; weak D call: TRBD2 (5 bases). The CDR3 sequence is 16 residues long. In germline, CDR1 is SGHDN, CDR2 FVKESK. The CDR3, as DNA: TGTGCAAGCAGCCAAGGCGAGGGCCCCTTCACAGATACGCAGTATTTT. Translating it yields CASSQGEGPFTDTQYF. Drawing the rest from reference TRBV14 and TRBJ2-3, the complete variable domain is EAGVTQFPSHSVIEKGQTVTLRCDPISGHDNLYWYRRVMGKEIKFLLHFVKESKQDESGMPNNRFLAERTGGTYSTLKVQPAELEDSGVYFCASSQGEGPFTDTQYFGPGTRLTVL.

In regard to this clonotype: It may be a read error: a sequence one base away is much more abundant. This chain uses TRBV6-2 or TRBV6-3 with TRBJ2-7; TRBD2 might be the D (5 bases). V lost 6 bases to trimming and J lost 6 bases, with 12 bases between them. Germline V gene sequence: CDR1 MNHEY, CDR2 SVGEGT. This CDR3 has 12 amino acids. Here the CDR3 reads CASRRGSGEQYF. The DNA of the CDR3 is TGTGCCAGCAGACGAGGGAGCGGCGAGCAGTACTTC.

The V and J genes are TRBV2 and TRBJ2-6; the D gene is possibly TRBD1 (6 bases). Germline assignment: CDR1 SNHLY and CDR2 FYNNEI. The CDR3 length is 13 residues. V was pared by 8 bases and J by 2 bases, with 7 bases between. DNA for the CDR3: TGTGCCAGCGGGGGCGCTGGGGCCAACGTCCTGACTTTC. Translated: CASGGAGANVLTF.

This clonotype appeared a few times. The rearrangement joins TRBV29-1 to TRBJ2-7; 13 nucleotides agree with TRBD2. Trimming removed 6 bases from V and 4 bases from J; junction bases left unmatched: 3. Germline-derived CDR1 and CDR2 are SQVTM and ANQGSEA. The CDR3 length is 13 residues. The DNA of the CDR3 is TGCAGCGTCCTGACTAGCGGGAGGTACGAGCAGTACTTC. Translating gives CSVLTSGRYEQYF.

J is TRBJ1-5 and V is TRBV2; D unclear. CDR1 SNHLY and CDR2 FYNNEI come from the germline V gene. The CDR3 has 15 residues. Trimming cost V 2 bases and J 0 bases, with 8 bases left between them. The CDR3 coding sequence is TGTGCCAGCAGTGAACGGCAGGCTAGCAATCAGCCCCAGCATTTT. As protein: CASSERQASNQPQHF.

This clonotype appeared many times. This chain connects TRBV12-3 or TRBV12-4 to TRBJ2-5; 10 positions match TRBD2. Trimming took 5 bases from V and 5 from J; bases not matched to a gene: 5. This CDR3 has 14 amino acids. The CDR3, as DNA: TGTGCCAGCAGTCTCGGACTAGCGGCGGAGACCCAGTACTTC. Translation: CASSLGLAAETQYF.

This clonotype was observed a few times. The chain has TRBV3-1 and TRBJ2-4, with 10 nucleotides matching TRBD1. V was pared by 4 bases and J by 5 bases, with 5 bases of the junction left unmatched. Looked up from germline, CDR1 is LGHDT and CDR2 is YNNKEL (reference sequence). CDR3 length equals 15 residues. The CDR3 coding sequence is TGTGCCAGCAGCCCGACAGGGGGCCCTGAAAACATTCAGTACTTC. It codes for CASSPTGGPENIQYF. Together with reference TRBV3-1 and TRBJ2-4, the CDR3 gives the full variable domain: DTAVSQTPKYLVTQMGNDKSIKCEQNLGHDTMYWYKQDSKKFLKIMFSYNNKELIINETVPNRFSPKSPDKAHLNLHINSLELGDSAVYFCASSPTGGPENIQYFGAGTRLSVL.

The V gene is TRBV19, the J gene TRBJ2-1; D ambiguous. Trimming shortened V by 5 bases and J by 6 bases, and 17 bases separated the two germline ends. CDR3 length: 15 amino acids. In germline, CDR1 is LNHDA, CDR2 SQIVND (reference sequence). CDR3 amino acids: CASSRRTTIGNEQFF. The CDR3 nucleotides read TGTGCCAGTAGTCGGCGGACCACTATCGGCAATGAGCAGTTCTTC.

This chain joins TRBV29-1 and TRBJ2-5; tentative D call: TRBD2 (5 bases). Trimming took off 5 bases at V and 11 bases at J, with 24 bases between the two ends. CDR1 is SQVTM and CDR2 is ANQGSEA in the germline V gene. The CDR3 runs to 14 residues. The CDR3 DNA reads TGCAGCGTTACTCAGGTAGGGCGAGGGAATGAGCAGTACTTC. This sequence encodes CSVTQVGRGNEQYF.

There are many counts of this clonotype. The chain is built from TRBV12-3 or TRBV12-4 and TRBJ2-7; D might be TRBD1 (7 bases). V was shortened by 6 bases and J by 5 bases, with 11 bases between the two germline ends. This CDR3 has 12 amino acids. The CDR3 nucleotides read TGTGCCAGCAGCAGGGGGGCCAACGAGCAGTACTTC. It is translated as CASSRGANEQYF.

The rearrangement links TRBV20-1 to TRBJ2-7, with TRBD1 matching over 9 bases. Looked up from germline, CDR1 is DFQATT and CDR2 is SNEGSKA (reference sequence). The CDR3 has 14 amino acids. Losses at the gene ends were 4 bases for V and 6 bases for J; bases not matched to a gene: 10. CDR3 in DNA: TGCAGTGCTATGGGACAGGGCAGTGAAGGCGAGCAGTACTTC. Translated: CSAMGQGSEGEQYF.

V usage is TRBV6-5 and J usage is TRBJ2-6; TRBD1 or TRBD2 may be the D gene (5 bases each). Trimming removed 3 bases from V and 2 bases from J, with 8 bases in between. Germline V gene sequence: CDR1 MNHEY, CDR2 SVGAGI. The CDR3 consists of 15 residues. The CDR3: CASSYVGAGANVLTF. CDR3 nucleotide sequence: TGTGCCAGCAGTTATGTGGGGGCTGGGGCCAACGTCCTGACTTTC.